This record looks at one TCR beta chain sequence and its context. Its antigen remains unknown. This sample was included in a study of T cell responses to AZD1222 COVID-19 vaccine. Notes on the study in general: Across the whole spike, CD4 TCRs peaked at regions 160-218 and 743-854.

V was clipped by 6 bases and J by 7 bases; unmatched bases: 4. This CDR3 has 12 residues. Germline V gene lookup returns CDR1 KGHSH and CDR2 LQKENI. Clones were sequenced by immunoSEQ multiplex PCR, and TCRdb holds only the in-frame ones, with some missing. This sample has 100,000 to 150,000 clones, with approximately 89% found just once. This specimen consisted of peripheral blood, obtained 28 days after the second AZD1222 dose. The chain is built from TRBV18 and TRBJ1-2; 8 bases match TRBD1. The receptor's source is an adult who received the AZD1222 COVID-19 vaccine. The CDR3 nucleotides read TGTGCCAGCTCGGGAGGACAGGGTGGCTACACCTTC. It yields the protein CASSGGQGGYTF.